In this sample, the clone carrying this T cell receptor beta chain turned up once. The antigen remains unidentified. The data stem from a study of graft-versus-host responses after intestinal transplantation. Germline V gives CDR1 MDHEN, CDR2 SYDVKM. The V gene lost 3 bases and the J gene lost 4 bases, with 11 bases spanning the gap. There are 14 residues in the CDR3. Sequenced by immunoSEQ multiplex PCR; TCRdb stores in-frame clones only, minus some. The sample lists 50,000 to 55,000 clones; 89% were seen once. The source was unstimulated CD4+ T cells sorted from spleen or lymph node cells, collected before transplant. The TCR was taken from a human donor who was the organ donor for an intestinal transplant. The J gene is TRBJ2-3, the V gene TRBV28, with D tentatively TRBD1 (5 bases). For the CDR3, the DNA is TGTGCCAGCAGTTTTCCCAGGGAAGCAGATACGCAGTATTTT. Its translation: CASSFPREADTQYF.